This T cell receptor (beta chain) was observed in a study of blood T cell repertoires in COVID-19 (dated by TCRdb to 2019 to 2021). Some background on the complete study: The collaborator samples originated in the United States, Italy and Spain and spanned the acute and convalescent phases of COVID-19. The sample metadata nearly always contained a de-identified subject ID, COVID-19 status, age in years and sex. The repertoires were released in a freely available public database intended as a resource for research on the immune response to SARS-CoV-2. Subjects who had been exposed to COVID-19, were actively infected with it, or had recovered from it provided the deeply sampled blood TCRbeta repertoires that made up the dataset. The material from the prospective study consisted of cDNA or gDNA derived from T cells, B-cell-depleted T cells, or PBMCs. HLA class I and class II types, where available, came from metadata supplied by the sample provider rather than from assay-based typing. The samples were drawn from two sources: the first 160 participants of the ongoing ImmuneRACE study, and 950 to 1,500 subjects contributed by 6 global collaborators.

Each collaborating institution followed its own protocols to collect whole blood in K2EDTA tubes. For TCRbeta analysis, collaborators shipped samples as frozen whole blood, isolated PBMCs, or DNA extracted from either of those sample types. At the junction V is shortened by 3 bases and J by 6 bases, with 8 bases in between. CDR1 and CDR2, looked up from the germline V gene (reference sequence), are SEHNR and FQNEAQ. From its cysteine to its phenylalanine, the CDR3 spans 12 amino acids. CDR3 DNA is the only sequence kept; it has 36 bases, read in frame from the first base. Overall results and qualifications from the work: Clinical and demographic metadata were provided uncurated, with the amount varying by source and participant.

For this clone: Its antigen target is currently unknown. Base qualities are not recorded, but no much larger clone differs from it by a single base.

The immunoSEQ Assay, a bias-controlled multiplex PCR, was used to amplify TCRbeta CDR3 regions from genomic DNA. On the authors' methods: Within the assay, amplification of reference gene primers was used to estimate how many nucleated cells each sample contained. To quantify the absolute abundance of each unique TCRbeta CDR3 rearrangement, sequence reads were collapsed and filtered. For each sample, productive Simpson clonality was calculated as the square root of Simpson's diversity index over productive rearrangements. In TCRdb, the immuneACCESS table is reduced to in-frame sequences with V and J assigned. These tables do not hold every clone; where another copy was compared, an unresolved V gene accounts for under half, and the others remain unexplained. D and trimming come from the DNA, and the V and J calls and clone size come from that table. For this sample the table gives about 110,000 clones, of which approximately 85% were detected only once. In total, the top ten clones hold approximately 15% of the sample.

Source material: peripheral blood. The sequence joins TRBV7-9 to TRBJ1-2, with the D gene not confidently named. This sequence originates from a woman aged 55-70 years with acute or convalescent COVID-19. The DNA is as follows: TGTGCCAGCAGCTTTCGAGAAAATGGCTACACCTTC. The resulting protein is CASSFRENGYTF.